This T cell receptor (beta chain) originates from a study of T cells after posttransplantation cyclophosphamide. Trimming removed 2 bases at V and 3 bases at J, with 5 bases between. The length of the CDR3 is 13 residues. CDR1 is SEHNR and CDR2 is FQNEAQ in the germline V gene (reference sequence). The assay was immunoSEQ multiplex PCR, and TCRdb's table has in-frame clones only and misses some. The sample shows 30,000 to 40,000 clones, approximately 90% of them seen only once. Input material: PBMCs. This sequence was found in a woman aged 40-49 years with a blood cancer, CMV-positive, and with a related stem cell donor. The rearrangement uses TRBV7-9 and TRBJ1-5; the D is unclear. This CDR3 is CASSLSSNQPQHF. CDR3 DNA: TGTGCCAGCAGCTTAAGCTCCAATCAGCCCCAGCATTTT. The whole variable domain, filled in from reference TRBV7-9 and TRBJ1-5, reads DTGVSQNPRHKITKRGQNVTFRCDPISEHNRLYWYRQTLGQGPEFLTYFQNEAQLEKSRLLSDRFSAERPKGSFSTLEIQRTEQGDSAMYLCASSLSSNQPQHFGDGTRLSIL.